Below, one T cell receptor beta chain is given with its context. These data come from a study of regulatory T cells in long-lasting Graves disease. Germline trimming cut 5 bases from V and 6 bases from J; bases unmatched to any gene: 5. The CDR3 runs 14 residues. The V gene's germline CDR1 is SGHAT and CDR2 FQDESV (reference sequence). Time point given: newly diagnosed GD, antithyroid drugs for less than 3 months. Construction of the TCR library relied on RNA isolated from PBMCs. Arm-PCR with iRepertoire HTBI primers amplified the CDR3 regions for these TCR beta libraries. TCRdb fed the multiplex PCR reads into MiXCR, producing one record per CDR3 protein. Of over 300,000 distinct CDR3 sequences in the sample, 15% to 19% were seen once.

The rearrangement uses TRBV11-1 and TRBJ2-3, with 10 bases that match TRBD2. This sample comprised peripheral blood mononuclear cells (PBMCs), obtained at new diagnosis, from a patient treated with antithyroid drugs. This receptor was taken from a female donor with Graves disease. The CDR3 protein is CASSPEGLADTQYF. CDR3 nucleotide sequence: TGTGCCAGCAGCCCCGAGGGACTAGCGGATACGCAGTATTTT.